A selection of T cell receptor beta chains follows, all from one sample in a study of T-cell memory formation after mild COVID-19. Via MiXCR, TCRdb re-called the 5' RACE reads, giving one row per CDR3 protein. Of approximately 490,000 distinct CDR3 sequences in the sample, approximately 20% were seen once. The sequencing sample was made of PBMCs or a T cell subset sorted from them (not recorded which). The origin of the receptors is an adult woman who had mild COVID-19 (a few samples of this study predate the infection). Cell type and time point are not known. Both conserved end residues are part of each CDR3. A D gene is named only where the DNA matches it firmly. Clone size appears in some rows only: once, few, many, or a class for an expanded clone.

>many|NA|TRBV12-3/TRBV12-4|TRBJ1-5
TGTGCCAGCAGTTTTAGATGGGTTGATAGCAATCAGCCCCAGCATTTT
CASSFRWVDSNQPQHF
>NA|TRBD1|TRBV27|TRBJ2-7
TGTGCCAGCACTCGAAAGGGACAGGGGGCCGAGCAGTACTTC
CASTRKGQGAEQYF
>NA|TRBD1|TRBV29-1|TRBJ1-2
TGCAGCGGGACTGGGACAGACTATGGCTACACCTTC
CSGTGTDYGYTF
>NA|TRBD2|TRBV5-1|TRBJ2-1
TGCGCCAGCAGCGTTACTAGCGGGGAGGCGGCCTACAATGAGCAGTTCTTC
CASSVTSGEAAYNEQFF
>few|NA|TRBV7-9|TRBJ1-2
TGTGCCAGCAGCCAACTAGGACAAGGATCGTATGGCTACACCTTC
CASSQLGQGSYGYTF
>NA|NA|TRBV18|TRBJ2-5
TGTGCCAGCTCGCAAGGACCCAGCCTGAGGGCCCAGTACTTC
CASSQGPSLRAQYF
>once|NA|TRBV20-1|TRBJ2-7
TGCAGTGCTCCGCCGGGACGGCGTCCGGGGGAGCAGTACTTC
CSAPPGRRPGEQYF
>NA|NA|TRBV29-1|TRBJ1-1
TGCAGCGTTGTCAGGGAGGGTATGAACACTGAAGCTTTCTTT
CSVVREGMNTEAFF
>few|NA|TRBV7-2|TRBJ2-5
TGTGCCAGCAGCTTAGGGCGGTTCCAAGAGACCCAGTACTTC
CASSLGRFQETQYF
>many|NA|TRBV5-1|TRBJ1-1
TGCGCCAGCAGCCCAGTCTCGGGGAATACTGAAGCTTTCTTT
CASSPVSGNTEAFF
>few|NA|TRBV7-2|TRBJ2-3
TGTGCCAGCAGGGCCGGGAGCTTTAGCACAGATACGCAGTATTTT
CASRAGSFSTDTQYF
>NA|NA|TRBV9|TRBJ1-2
TGTGCCAGCAGCGTAGAAGGCGGTTGGATCTATGGCTACACCTTC
CASSVEGGWIYGYTF
>NA|NA|TRBV6-6|TRBJ2-1
TGTGCCAGCGGGCAGCGGCGCAATGAGCAGTTCTTC
CASGQRRNEQFF
>few|TRBD2|TRBV20-1|TRBJ2-7
TGCAGTGCGATTAGCGGGGCCTATCCCTACGAGCAGTACTTC
CSAISGAYPYEQYF
>NA|NA|TRBV20-1|TRBJ2-1
TGCAGTGCTAGAAGAAGGGAGGGGGGCACCTACAATGAGCAGTTCTTC
CSARRREGGTYNEQFF
>NA|TRBD1|TRBV5-1|TRBJ2-2
TGCGCCAGCAGCCGTGGACAGGCTAACACCGGGGAGCTGTTTTTT
CASSRGQANTGELFF
>NA|TRBD2|TRBV7-9|TRBJ2-2
TGTGCCAGCAGCTTGGTCAAAGCGGGATTAAACACCGGGGAGCTGTTTTTT
CASSLVKAGLNTGELFF
>few|TRBD2|TRBV29-1|TRBJ2-1
TGCAGCGTGGCTGGGACTAGCGAAGGGGGTTCCTACAATGAGCAGTTCTTC
CSVAGTSEGGSYNEQFF
>many|TRBD1|TRBV7-9|TRBJ1-5
TGTGCCAGCAGCTTAGGGACAGGGCGTCAGCCCCAGCATTTT
CASSLGTGRQPQHF
>many|NA|TRBV18|TRBJ2-5
TGTGCCAGCAGCCCGTACCAAGAGACCCAGTACTTC
CASSPYQETQYF
>NA|NA|TRBV2|TRBJ2-1
TGTGCCAGCAGTCCCCGGGCTATGCGGGGCAATGAGCAGTTCTTC
CASSPRAMRGNEQFF
>NA|NA|TRBV5-1|TRBJ1-6
TGCGCCAGCAGCGCGGCCCCCGATAATTCACCCCTCCACTTT
CASSAAPDNSPLHF
>few|TRBD1|TRBV5-1|TRBJ2-6
TGCGCCAGCAGCTATGCGAGGACAGGGTACTCTGGGGCCAACGTCCTGACTTTC
CASSYARTGYSGANVLTF
>few|NA|TRBV19|TRBJ2-2
TGTGCCAGTAGTATAGGAAGGGGCAGCACCGGGGAGCTGTTTTTT
CASSIGRGSTGELFF
>NA|TRBD1|TRBV6-1|TRBJ1-4
TGTGCCAGCAGTAAGGGGACAGGGACTAATGAAAAACTGTTTTTT
CASSKGTGTNEKLFF
>few|NA|TRBV14|TRBJ2-2
TGTGCCAGCAGCCCGTTCGGTTACACCGGGGAGCTGTTTTTT
CASSPFGYTGELFF
>NA|TRBD1|TRBV24-1|TRBJ2-6
TGTGCCACCAGTGAAAGGGACAGGATCACTGGGGCCAACGTCCTGACTTTC
CATSERDRITGANVLTF
>NA|TRBD2|TRBV12-3/TRBV12-4|TRBJ2-7
TGTGCCAGCAGCCAGTCGAGCGGGAGCTCCTACGAGCAGTACTTC
CASSQSSGSSYEQYF
>many|NA|TRBV12-3/TRBV12-4|TRBJ2-3
TGTGCCAGCAGTTTCCCCCAACTTACGCAGTATTTT
CASSFPQLTQYF
>once|NA|TRBV13|TRBJ2-7
TGTGCCAGCAGCTCCCGTGCCGGCCCGTCCCCCTACGAGCAGTACTTC
CASSSRAGPSPYEQYF
>few|TRBD2|TRBV7-8|TRBJ2-2
TGTGCCAGCAGCCAGAGGGCGGGAGGGGACACCGGGGAGCTGTTTTTT
CASSQRAGGDTGELFF
>few|NA|TRBV5-5|TRBJ1-1
TGTGCCAGCAGCTTGGGACCAACCGACCCCCGGAATGAAGCTTTCTTT
CASSLGPTDPRNEAFF
>NA|NA|TRBV7-7|TRBJ2-1
TGTGCTAGCAGCTTAGGGCGAGAGGGTGAGCAGTTCTTC
CASSLGREGEQFF
>many|NA|TRBV18|TRBJ1-2
TGTGCCAGCTCACCAGTGAGTTTCCCCCAGGAGTATGGCTACACCTTC
CASSPVSFPQEYGYTF
>few|NA|TRBV7-9|TRBJ2-6
TGTGCCATCGGGGCGCCTGGGGCCAACGTCCTGACTTTC
CAIGAPGANVLTF
>NA|NA|TRBV21-1|TRBJ1-2
TGTGCCAGCAGCCCGTTAGCGGGTGGCTACACCTTC
CASSPLAGGYTF
>few|TRBD2|TRBV9|TRBJ2-1
TGTGCCAGCAGCGCTAGCGGGATCTCCTACAATGAGCAGTTCTTC
CASSASGISYNEQFF
>few|NA|TRBV7-6|TRBJ1-2
TGTGCCAGCAGCCCGGCGGGGAACACTAACTATGGCTACACCTTC
CASSPAGNTNYGYTF
>NA|TRBD1|TRBV5-1|TRBJ2-2
TGCGCCAGCAGCTTGGAGTGGGGACAGGGAAGCACCGGGGAGCTGTTTTTT
CASSLEWGQGSTGELFF
>NA|TRBD2|TRBV29-1|TRBJ2-3
TGCAGCGTTGAAGGGACTAGCGGGAGTCCCTCCGATACGCAGTATTTT
CSVEGTSGSPSDTQYF
>few|TRBD1|TRBV2|TRBJ1-2
TGTGCCAGCGGGCCGACAGGGGGCGGGTTTAACTATGGCTACACCTTC
CASGPTGGGFNYGYTF
>NA|NA|TRBV5-1|TRBJ2-1
TGCGCCAGCAGCTTGGATAAAAGCGTTGCCCCAAGGTCGGACAATGAGCAGTTCTTC
CASSLDKSVAPRSDNEQFF
>few|TRBD2|TRBV11-3|TRBJ2-3
TGTGCCAGCAGCTCGTTAGCGGGAGGATATGATACGCAGTATTTT
CASSSLAGGYDTQYF
>NA|TRBD2|TRBV7-9|TRBJ2-7
TGTGCCAGCAGCCCTAGCGGGAACACCTACGAGCAGTACTTC
CASSPSGNTYEQYF
>NA|TRBD2|TRBV7-3|TRBJ2-5
TGTGCCAGCAGCAACTCGGGACTAGCGGGAGAGACCCAGTACTTC
CASSNSGLAGETQYF
>NA|TRBD2|TRBV12-3/TRBV12-4|TRBJ2-3
TGTGCCAGCGGGGGGGGTCGGCGAGCAGATACGCAGTATTTT
CASGGGRRADTQYF
>NA|NA|TRBV7-9|TRBJ1-6
TGTGCCAGCAGCTTCATCCCAACTGGGGACTGGCTTTCACCCCTCCACTTT
CASSFIPTGDWLSPLHF
>NA|NA|TRBV28|TRBJ2-7
TGTGCCAGCAGTTCTACGGGGCCACCCTACGAGCAGTACTTC
CASSSTGPPYEQYF
>few|NA|TRBV2|TRBJ1-6
TGTGCCAGCGGCCGGGACTTCTCGGGTTCACCCCTCCACTTT
CASGRDFSGSPLHF
>NA|NA|TRBV3-1|TRBJ1-5
TGTGCCAGCAGCCAAGGAACATATAGCAATCAGCCCCAGCATTTT
CASSQGTYSNQPQHF
>NA|NA|TRBV5-1|TRBJ2-3
TGCGCCAGCAGCTTTGGGACTGAGGGGGGTACGCAGTATTTT
CASSFGTEGGTQYF